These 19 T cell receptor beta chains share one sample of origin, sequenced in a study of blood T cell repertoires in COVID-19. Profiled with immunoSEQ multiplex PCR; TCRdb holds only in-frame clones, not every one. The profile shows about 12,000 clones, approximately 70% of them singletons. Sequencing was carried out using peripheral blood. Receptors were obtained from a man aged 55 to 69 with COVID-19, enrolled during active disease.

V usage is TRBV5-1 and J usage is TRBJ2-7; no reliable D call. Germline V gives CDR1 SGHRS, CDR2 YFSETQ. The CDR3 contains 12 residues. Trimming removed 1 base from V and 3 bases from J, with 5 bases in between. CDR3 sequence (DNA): TGCGCCAGCAGCTTGACAAACTACGAGCAGTACTTC. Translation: CASSLTNYEQYF.

CDR3 DNA sequence: TGTGCCAGCAGTTACAAGGGGACCTATAATTCACCCCTCCACTTT. It encodes CASSYKGTYNSPLHF. V and J are TRBV6-5 and TRBJ1-6; perhaps TRBD1 as D (5 bases). The germline CDR1 and CDR2 sequences are MNHEY and SVGAGI. Trimming cost V 2 bases and J 2 bases, with 7 bases left between them. The CDR3 contains 15 residues.

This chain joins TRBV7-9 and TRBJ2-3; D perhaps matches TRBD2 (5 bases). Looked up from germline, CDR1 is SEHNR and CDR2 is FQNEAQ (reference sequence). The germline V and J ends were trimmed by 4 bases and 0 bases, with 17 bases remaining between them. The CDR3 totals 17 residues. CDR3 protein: CASSWAPSGTSTDTQYF. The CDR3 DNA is TGTGCCAGCAGCTGGGCTCCAAGCGGTACTAGCACAGATACGCAGTATTTT. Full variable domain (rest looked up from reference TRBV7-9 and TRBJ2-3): DTGVSQNPRHKITKRGQNVTFRCDPISEHNRLYWYRQTLGQGPEFLTYFQNEAQLEKSRLLSDRFSAERPKGSFSTLEIQRTEQGDSAMYLCASSWAPSGTSTDTQYFGPGTRLTVL.

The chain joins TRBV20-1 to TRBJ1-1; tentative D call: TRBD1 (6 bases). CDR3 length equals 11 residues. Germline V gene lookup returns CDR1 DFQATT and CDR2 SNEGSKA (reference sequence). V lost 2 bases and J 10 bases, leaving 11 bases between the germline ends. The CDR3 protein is CSARRTDRAFF. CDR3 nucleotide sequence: TGCAGTGCTAGAAGGACAGACCGAGCTTTCTTT.

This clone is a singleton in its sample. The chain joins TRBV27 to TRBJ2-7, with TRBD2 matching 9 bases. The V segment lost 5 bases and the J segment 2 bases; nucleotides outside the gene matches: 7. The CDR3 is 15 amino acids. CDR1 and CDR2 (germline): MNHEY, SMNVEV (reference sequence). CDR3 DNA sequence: TGTGCCAGCAGTCACACTGCGGGGGGGACCTACGAGCAGTACTTC. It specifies CASSHTAGGTYEQYF.

CDR3 in amino acids: CASSEPAYNEQFF. In nucleotides, the CDR3 is TGTGCCAGCAGTGAGCCTGCGTACAATGAGCAGTTCTTC. The chain has TRBV27 and TRBJ2-1; D gene uncertain. Germline V lookup: CDR1 MNHEY, CDR2 SMNVEV (reference sequence). V lost 5 bases to trimming and J lost 4 bases, with 9 bases between them. This CDR3 region has 13 residues.

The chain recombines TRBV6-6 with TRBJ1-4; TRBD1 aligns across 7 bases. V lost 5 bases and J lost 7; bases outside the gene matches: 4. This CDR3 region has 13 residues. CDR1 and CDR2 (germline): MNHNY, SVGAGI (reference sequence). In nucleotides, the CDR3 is TGTGCCAGCAGTGACAGGGTGGGTGAAAAACTGTTTTTT. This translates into CASSDRVGEKLFF.

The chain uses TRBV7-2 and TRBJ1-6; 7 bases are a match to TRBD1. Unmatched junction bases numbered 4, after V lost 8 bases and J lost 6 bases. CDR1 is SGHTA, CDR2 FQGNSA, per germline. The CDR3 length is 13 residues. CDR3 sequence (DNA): TGTGCCAGCCACAGGGGTGGTAATTCACCCCTCCACTTT. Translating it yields CASHRGGNSPLHF.

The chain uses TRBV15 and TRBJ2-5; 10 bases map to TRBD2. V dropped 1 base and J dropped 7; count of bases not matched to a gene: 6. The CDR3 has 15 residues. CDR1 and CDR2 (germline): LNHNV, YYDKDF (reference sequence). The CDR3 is CATSRAGTSDPTQYF. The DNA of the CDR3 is TGTGCCACCAGCAGAGCGGGGACTAGCGATCCGACCCAGTACTTC.

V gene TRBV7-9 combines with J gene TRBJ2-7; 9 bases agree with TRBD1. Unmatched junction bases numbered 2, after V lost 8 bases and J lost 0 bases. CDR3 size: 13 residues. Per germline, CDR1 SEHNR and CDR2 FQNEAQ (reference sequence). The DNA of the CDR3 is TGTGCCAGCGGACAGGGGAGCTCCTACGAGCAGTACGTC. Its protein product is CASGQGSSYEQYV.

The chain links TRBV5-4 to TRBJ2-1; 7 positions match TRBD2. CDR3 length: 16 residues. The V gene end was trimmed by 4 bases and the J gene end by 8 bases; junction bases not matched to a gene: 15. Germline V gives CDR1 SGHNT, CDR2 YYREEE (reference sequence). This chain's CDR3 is CASSTVAGSEPDEQFF. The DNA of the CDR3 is TGTGCCAGCAGCACCGTAGCGGGCTCCGAACCCGATGAGCAGTTCTTC.

CDR3 nucleotides: TGTGCCAGCTCACCGGTGTCTAGCGGGGGCACAGATACGCAGTATTTT. It codes for CASSPVSSGGTDTQYF. The chain couples TRBV18 to TRBJ2-3; 9 nucleotides align to TRBD2. Losses at the gene ends were 3 bases for V and 1 base for J; bases not matched to a gene: 5. This CDR3 is 16 amino acids long. The germline V gene encodes CDR1 KGHSH and CDR2 LQKENI.

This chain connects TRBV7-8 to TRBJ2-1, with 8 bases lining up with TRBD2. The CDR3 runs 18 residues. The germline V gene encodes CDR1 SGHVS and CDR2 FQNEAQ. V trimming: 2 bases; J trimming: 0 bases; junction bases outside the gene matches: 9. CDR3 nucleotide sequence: TGTGCCAGCAGCTTATTCCTTACTAGCGGTAGCTCCTACAATGAGCAGTTCTTC. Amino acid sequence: CASSLFLTSGSSYNEQFF.

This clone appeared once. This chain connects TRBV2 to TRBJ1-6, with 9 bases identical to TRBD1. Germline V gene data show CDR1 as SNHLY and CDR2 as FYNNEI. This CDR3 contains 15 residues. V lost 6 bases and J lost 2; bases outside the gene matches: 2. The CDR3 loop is CASRGTGPYNSPLHF. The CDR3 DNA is TGTGCCAGCAGGGGGACAGGGCCCTATAATTCACCCCTCCACTTT.

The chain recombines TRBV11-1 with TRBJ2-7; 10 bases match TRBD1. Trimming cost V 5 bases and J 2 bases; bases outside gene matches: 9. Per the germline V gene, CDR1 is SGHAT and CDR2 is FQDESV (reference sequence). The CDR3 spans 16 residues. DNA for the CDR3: TGTGCCAGCAGCCGCCGCCCGGGACAGGGGCCCTACGAGCAGTACTTC. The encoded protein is CASSRRPGQGPYEQYF. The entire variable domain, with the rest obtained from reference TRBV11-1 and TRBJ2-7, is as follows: EAEVAQSPRYKITEKSQAVAFWCDPISGHATLYWYRQILGQGPELLVQFQDESVVDDSQLPKDRFSAERLKGVDSTLKIQPAELGDSAMYLCASSRRPGQGPYEQYFGPGTRLTVT.

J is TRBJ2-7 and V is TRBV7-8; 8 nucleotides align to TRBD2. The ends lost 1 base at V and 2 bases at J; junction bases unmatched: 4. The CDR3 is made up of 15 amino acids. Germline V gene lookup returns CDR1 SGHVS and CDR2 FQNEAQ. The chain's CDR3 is CASSLGAGGAYEQYV. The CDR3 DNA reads TGTGCCAGCAGCTTAGGTGCGGGAGGAGCCTACGAGCAGTACGTC.

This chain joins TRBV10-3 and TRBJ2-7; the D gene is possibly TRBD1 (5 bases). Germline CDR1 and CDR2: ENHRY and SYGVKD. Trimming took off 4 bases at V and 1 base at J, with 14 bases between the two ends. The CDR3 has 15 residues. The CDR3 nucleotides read TGTGCCATCAGTGGAGAAGACAGAAAGTCCTACGAGCAGTACTTC. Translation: CAISGEDRKSYEQYF.

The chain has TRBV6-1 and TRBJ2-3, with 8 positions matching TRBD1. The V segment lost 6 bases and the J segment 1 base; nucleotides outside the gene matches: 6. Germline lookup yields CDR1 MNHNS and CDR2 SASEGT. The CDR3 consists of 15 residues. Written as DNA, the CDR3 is TGTGCCAGCAGGCAGGGGGCGGCCCGCACAGATACGCAGTATTTT. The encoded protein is CASRQGAARTDTQYF.

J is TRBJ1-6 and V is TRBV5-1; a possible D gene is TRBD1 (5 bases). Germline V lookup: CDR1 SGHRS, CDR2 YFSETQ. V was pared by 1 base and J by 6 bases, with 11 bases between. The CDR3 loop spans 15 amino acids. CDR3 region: CASSLRGRGNSPLHF. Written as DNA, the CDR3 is TGCGCCAGCAGCTTGAGGGGTAGGGGTAATTCACCCCTCCACTTT.